These 32 T cell receptor beta chains came from one sample sequenced in a study of neurological immune-mediated disorders. From the 5' RACE reads, TCRdb called clonotypes with MiXCR, one entry per CDR3 protein. The repertoire holds roughly 19,000 distinct CDR3 sequences, with 7.5% as singletons. The material sequenced was CD8+ T cells from blood. The receptors stem from a woman aged 25 to 45 with HTLV-1-associated myelopathy (HAM/TSP).

This clonotype was seen ten or more times. V and J are TRBV15 and TRBJ2-3, with a possible D match to TRBD2 (6 bases). The CDR3 covers 14 residues. V was clipped by 3 bases and J by 4 bases, with 11 bases between them. Germline V lookup: CDR1 LNHNV, CDR2 YYDKDF (reference sequence). CDR3 sequence: CATSRFREADTQYF. For the CDR3, the DNA is TGTGCCACCAGCAGGTTCAGGGAGGCAGATACGCAGTATTTT.

This clonotype appeared many times. The V and J genes are TRBV12-5 and TRBJ2-1; no definite D call. Trimming removed 6 bases from V and 6 bases from J, with 9 bases in between. The CDR3 spans 12 residues. Germline CDR1 reads LGHNT; CDR2 reads FRNRAP. The CDR3 DNA sequence: TGTGCTAGTGGGGAGTTTGCCAATGAGCAGTTCTTC. It codes for CASGEFANEQFF.

This clonotype was recorded at least ten times. The chain links TRBV6-5 to TRBJ2-3; 13 bases align to TRBD2. The V gene's germline CDR1 is MNHEY and CDR2 SVGAGI. The CDR3 consists of 19 residues. Trimming cost V 2 bases and J 1 base; bases outside gene matches: 9. This chain's CDR3 is CASSYQTSGGPPGTDTQYF. DNA of the CDR3: TGTGCCAGCAGTTACCAGACTAGCGGGGGGCCCCCGGGCACAGATACGCAGTATTTT.

In this sample, this clonotype turned up many times. The V call is TRBV4-1, the J call TRBJ1-2; a weak D match, TRBD1 (5 bases). V lost 4 bases to trimming and J lost 4 bases, with 16 bases between them. The CDR3 has 15 residues. Germline V lookup: CDR1 MGHRA, CDR2 YSYEKL. In DNA, the CDR3 is TGCGCCAGCAGCCGAGGGACCGAACAGCCCTATGGCTACACCTTC. It is translated as CASSRGTEQPYGYTF.

By share of the sample, this clonotype is medium-sized. This sequence joins TRBV29-1 and TRBJ1-1; D gene uncertain. CDR3 length: 15 amino acids. Per the germline V gene, CDR1 is SQVTM and CDR2 is ANQGSEA. The V and J ends lost 1 base and 4 bases respectively, with 16 bases between them. Here the CDR3 DNA reads TGCAGCGTTGAAGGGACCGAATCCTCGAGCACTGAAGCTTTCTTT. This gives the protein CSVEGTESSSTEAFF. Full variable domain (missing parts from reference TRBV29-1 and TRBJ1-1): SAVISQKPSRDICQRGTSLTIQCQVDSQVTMMFWYRQQPGQSLTLIATANQGSEATYESGFVIDKFPISRPNLTFSTLTVSNMSPEDSSIYLCSVEGTESSSTEAFFGQGTRLTVV.

This clonotype was detected ten times or more. The gene calls are TRBV5-1 and TRBJ1-1, with a tentative D call TRBD1 (5 bases). Germline CDR1 and CDR2: SGHRS and YFSETQ. CDR3 size: 18 residues. The V gene lost 4 bases and the J gene lost 0 bases, with 22 bases spanning the gap. The CDR3 nucleotides read TGCGCCAGCAGCCCTTGGGGTTCAGGGCCCCCCATGAACACTGAAGCTTTCTTT. It codes for CASSPWGSGPPMNTEAFF.

This clonotype was observed at least ten times. The chain recombines TRBV19 with TRBJ1-5; D remains ambiguous. Trimming took 2 bases from V and 5 from J, leaving 10 bases between them. Per the germline V gene, CDR1 is LNHDA and CDR2 is SQIVND (reference sequence). The length of the CDR3 is 14 residues. CDR3 in amino acids: CASSIPEAYQPQHF. The CDR3 region has the DNA TGTGCCAGTAGTATACCCGAAGCCTATCAGCCCCAGCATTTT.

This clonotype has ten or more counts. V usage is TRBV4-2 and J usage is TRBJ1-1; D is unresolved. V was shortened by 4 bases and J by 6 bases, with 21 bases between the two germline ends. CDR1 and CDR2 (germline): LGHNA, YNFKEQ. There are 16 residues in the CDR3. Written as DNA, the CDR3 is TGTGCCAGCAGCCCCGGGGATGGTGGGATGTTCTCTGAAGCTTTCTTT. It yields the protein CASSPGDGGMFSEAFF.

This clonotype was counted ten times or more. The V call is TRBV7-8, the J call TRBJ2-7, with a possible D match to TRBD2 (6 bases). The V and J ends lost 1 base and 4 bases respectively, with 17 bases between them. The CDR3 is made up of 16 amino acids. The germline CDR1 and CDR2 sequences are SGHVS and FQNEAQ. The CDR3 region has the DNA TGTGCCAGCAGCTTAGGGGGGGTCCCACCCCGGTACGAGCAGTACTTC. This encodes CASSLGGVPPRYEQYF. The variable domain in full, completed from reference TRBV7-8 and TRBJ2-7, reads GAGVSQSPRYKVAKRGQDVALRCDPISGHVSLFWYQQALGQGPEFLTYFQNEAQLDKSGLPSDRFFAERPEGSVSTLKIQRTQQEDSAVYLCASSLGGVPPRYEQYFGPGTRLTVT.

This clonotype has ten or more counts. This sequence joins TRBV25-1 and TRBJ2-5; D is unclear. V was shortened by 11 bases and J by 5 bases, with 6 bases between the two germline ends. Looked up from germline, CDR1 is MGHDK and CDR2 is SYGVNS. CDR3 size: 9 residues. CDR3 sequence (DNA): TGTGCCGCAGGCGAGACCCAGTACTTC. Translated, it gives CAAGETQYF.

This clonotype is judged medium-sized. CDR3 DNA: TGCAGTGCTAGAGACCTGGGGGGGAATGAGCAGTTCTTC. This gives the protein CSARDLGGNEQFF. The chain carries TRBV20-1 and TRBJ2-1; 7 nucleotides match TRBD2. Germline V CDR1 and CDR2: DFQATT, SNEGSKA (reference sequence). Trimming cost V 0 bases and J 7 bases; bases outside gene matches: 3. The length of the CDR3 is 13 residues.

This clonotype was recorded at least ten times. This chain uses TRBV5-1 with TRBJ2-1, with D maybe TRBD2 (6 bases). Per germline, CDR1 SGHRS and CDR2 YFSETQ. This CDR3 contains 15 residues. The germline V and J ends were trimmed by 4 bases and 3 bases, with 14 bases remaining between them. In DNA, the CDR3 is TGCGCCAGCAGCGCGGGACCACAAATCTACAATGAGCAGTTCTTC. Translating gives CASSAGPQIYNEQFF. Variable domain in full (rest from reference TRBV5-1 and TRBJ2-1): KAGVTQTPRYLIKTRGQQVTLSCSPISGHRSVSWYQQTPGQGLQFLFEYFSETQRNKGNFPGRFSGRQFSNSRSEMNVSTLELGDSALYLCASSAGPQIYNEQFFGPGTRLTVL.

This clonotype was seen ten or more times. The genes are TRBV12-3 or TRBV12-4 and TRBJ2-2, with D possibly matching TRBD1 (6 bases). The CDR3 extends over 15 amino acids. Trimming shortened V by 4 bases and J by 8 bases, and 17 bases separated the two germline ends. The CDR3 DNA is TGTGCCAGCAGTTCCAGACCAGGGGTGGCAGGGGAGCTGTTTTTT. Its translation: CASSSRPGVAGELFF.

This clonotype was observed at least ten times. The rearrangement joins TRBV5-1 to TRBJ1-1; D is undetermined. The germline V and J ends were trimmed by 1 base and 1 base, with 17 bases remaining between them. The CDR3 has 17 amino acids. The germline V gene has CDR1 SGHRS and CDR2 YFSETQ. The CDR3 DNA reads TGCGCCAGCAGCTTGCATGGGAGTAAGATACAGAACACTGAAGCTTTCTTT. Translation gives CASSLHGSKIQNTEAFF. Based on the CDR3 plus reference TRBV5-1 and TRBJ1-1, the full variable domain is KAGVTQTPRYLIKTRGQQVTLSCSPISGHRSVSWYQQTPGQGLQFLFEYFSETQRNKGNFPGRFSGRQFSNSRSEMNVSTLELGDSALYLCASSLHGSKIQNTEAFFGQGTRLTVV.

This clonotype was detected ten times or more. V is TRBV5-5 and J is TRBJ2-1, with D possibly being TRBD1 (5 bases). The CDR3 runs 13 residues. CDR1 and CDR2 from the germline V gene are SGHKS and YYEKEE (reference sequence). Trimming shortened V by 2 bases and J by 3 bases, and 6 bases separated the two germline ends. CDR3 sequence (DNA): TGTGCCAGCAGCTTAGGGGACTACAATGAGCAGTTCTTC. Translating gives CASSLGDYNEQFF. Full variable domain (rest looked up from reference TRBV5-5 and TRBJ2-1): DAGVTQSPTHLIKTRGQQVTLRCSPISGHKSVSWYQQVLGQGPQFIFQYYEKEERGRGNFPDRFSARQFPNYSSELNVNALLLGDSALYLCASSLGDYNEQFFGPGTRLTVL.

There are many counts of this clonotype. The chain has TRBV6-5 and TRBJ2-1, with no clear D. V was cut by 1 base and J by 4 bases, with 8 bases left in between. This CDR3 contains 14 residues. CDR1 is MNHEY, CDR2 SVGAGI, per germline. The chain's CDR3 is CASSYYSGYNEQFF. Written as DNA, the CDR3 is TGTGCCAGCAGTTACTATTCAGGATACAATGAGCAGTTCTTC.

This clonotype was seen many times. This sequence joins TRBV11-3 and TRBJ2-3; TRBD2 might be the D (6 bases). From germline, CDR1 is SGHNT and CDR2 YENEEA. Between the trimmed V and J ends, which lost 5 bases and 4 bases, there was a span of 7 bases. This CDR3 is 12 amino acids long. The CDR3 region is CASSGGADTQYF. In nucleotides, the CDR3 is TGTGCCAGCAGCGGAGGGGCAGATACGCAGTATTTT.

The chain employs TRBV11-2 and TRBJ2-3; no clear D gene. Germline CDR1 is SGHAT and CDR2 is FQNNGV. The CDR3 covers 15 residues. V gave up 8 bases and J gave up 2 bases, with 17 bases separating them. CDR3 DNA: TGTGCCAGCGCCCAACTTGTAACGGACACAGATACGCAGTATTTT. It specifies CASAQLVTDTDTQYF. The complete variable domain, with remaining parts taken from reference TRBV11-2 and TRBJ2-3, reads EAGVAQSPRYKIIEKRQSVAFWCNPISGHATLYWYQQILGQGPKLLIQFQNNGVVDDSQLPKDRFSAERLKGVDSTLKIQPAKLEDSAVYLCASAQLVTDTDTQYFGPGTRLTVL.

This clonotype has a count of ten or more. The genes are TRBV20-1 and TRBJ1-5, with D hard to call. The CDR3 is 15 amino acids. Germline V CDR1 and CDR2: DFQATT, SNEGSKA (reference sequence). V dropped 3 bases and J dropped 0 bases, with 12 bases sitting between them. CDR3 in amino acids: CSASSTVYSNQPQHF. DNA for the CDR3: TGCAGTGCTAGTAGTACAGTTTATAGCAATCAGCCCCAGCATTTT.

This clonotype appeared many times. DNA for the CDR3: TGTGCCACCGGGACCTCGGGAAACATTCAGTACTTC. Residues: CATGTSGNIQYF. The rearrangement uses TRBV19 and TRBJ2-4, with D possibly being TRBD1 or TRBD2 (5 bases each). Trimming removed 10 bases from V and 6 bases from J, with 13 bases in between. This CDR3 has 12 residues. Germline CDR1 and CDR2: LNHDA and SQIVND (reference sequence).

This clonotype was seen many times. V and J are TRBV7-2 and TRBJ1-1; possibly TRBD1 for D (5 bases). This CDR3 is 14 amino acids long. Deletions cut 5 bases from V and 4 bases from J, with 14 bases between. Germline V gene lookup returns CDR1 SGHTA and CDR2 FQGNSA. The CDR3 protein is CASSPGDLGTEAFF. CDR3 nucleotide sequence: TGTGCCAGCAGCCCCGGGGACTTGGGCACTGAAGCTTTCTTT. Full variable domain (remainder filled in from reference TRBV7-2 and TRBJ1-1): GAGVSQSPSNKVTEKGKDVELRCDPISGHTALYWYRQSLGQGLEFLIYFQGNSAPDKSGLPSDRFSAERTGGSVSTLTIQRTQQEDSAVYLCASSPGDLGTEAFFGQGTRLTVV.

Many counts were recorded for this clonotype. The chain carries TRBV7-6 and TRBJ1-1, with D perhaps matching TRBD1 (6 bases). The CDR3 is 17 residues long. V was pared by 5 bases and J by 1 base, with 20 bases between. The germline gives CDR1 SGHVS, CDR2 FNYEAQ. The CDR3 region has the DNA TGTGCCAGCAGCACTCGAGGACCGGGACATCCGAACACTGAAGCTTTCTTT. It encodes CASSTRGPGHPNTEAFF.

The rearrangement uses TRBV4-1 and TRBJ2-1; 9 nucleotides agree with TRBD2. The CDR3 covers 14 residues. Trimming removed 9 bases from V and 1 base from J; junction bases left unmatched: 4. Per the germline V gene, CDR1 is MGHRA and CDR2 is YSYEKL. The CDR3 sequence is CASSGGLSYNEQFF. DNA of the CDR3: TGCGCCAGTAGCGGGGGACTATCCTACAATGAGCAGTTCTTC.

In its sample, this clonotype was seen many times. The chain has TRBV5-6 and TRBJ2-7; the match to TRBD1 covers 9 bases. V was clipped by 3 bases and J by 6 bases; unmatched bases: 7. This CDR3 region has 14 residues. Germline V CDR1 and CDR2: SGHDT, YYEEEE. The CDR3 loop reads CASSWGGTGSEQYF. Written as DNA, the CDR3 is TGTGCCAGCAGCTGGGGCGGGACAGGGTCCGAGCAGTACTTC.

This clonotype was picked up many times. The V call is TRBV29-1, the J call TRBJ2-2; weak D call: TRBD2 (5 bases). With 7 bases removed from V and 9 bases from J, the gap between germline ends came to 27 bases. This CDR3 region has 16 residues. Germline CDR1 reads SQVTM; CDR2 reads ANQGSEA. CDR3 nucleotide sequence: TGCAGCGCTGGCGCCTATGGACTCCTTGGGTCCTGGGAGCTGTTTTTT. It yields the protein CSAGAYGLLGSWELFF.

This clonotype was observed at least ten times. The rearrangement links TRBV12-3 or TRBV12-4 to TRBJ1-3; 12 positions match TRBD1. This CDR3 spans 16 amino acids. V trimming: 4 bases; J trimming: 3 bases; junction bases outside the gene matches: 4. CDR3: CASSSGTGGFGNTIYF. Written as DNA, the CDR3 is TGTGCCAGCAGTTCCGGGACAGGGGGCTTTGGAAACACCATATATTTT.

This clonotype occurred many times. The CDR3 DNA follows: TGTGCCATCAGTGGTATGGGTCATTCCTACGAGCAGTACTTC. Protein product: CAISGMGHSYEQYF. This rearrangement joins TRBV10-3 to TRBJ2-7; D gene uncertain. The V end lost 4 bases, the J end lost 1 base, and 11 bases lay between the germline ends. This CDR3 has 14 residues. Germline-derived CDR1 and CDR2 are ENHRY and SYGVKD.

This clonotype appeared many times. The chain combines TRBV9 with TRBJ2-2, with D unresolved. V was cut by 1 base and J by 3 bases, with 4 bases left in between. Germline V gives CDR1 SGDLS, CDR2 YYNGEE. There are 13 residues in the CDR3. Written as DNA, the CDR3 is TGTGCCAGCAGCGTATTCGACACCGGGGAGCTGTTTTTT. It specifies CASSVFDTGELFF.

This clonotype occurred many times. The chain joins TRBV20-1 to TRBJ2-3, with 7 nucleotides matching TRBD2. Germline V gene sequence: CDR1 DFQATT, CDR2 SNEGSKA (reference sequence). J lost 4 bases, V lost 4 bases, and 8 bases had no gene match. The CDR3 is 14 residues long. For the CDR3, the DNA is TGCAGTGCTATTGGGGGGGTGGTTCCAGATACGCAGTATTTT. Translated: CSAIGGVVPDTQYF.

This clonotype showed up many times. The chain joins TRBV7-6 to TRBJ1-5, with unresolved D. The CDR3 is made up of 18 amino acids. CDR1 is SGHVS and CDR2 is FNYEAQ in the germline V gene. Trimming left V 4 bases short and J 0 bases short, with 19 bases between. The DNA of the CDR3 is TGTGCCAGCAGCTACCGCCCCGCGTCGGTCTATAGCAATCAGCCCCAGCATTTT. Encoded protein: CASSYRPASVYSNQPQHF.

This clonotype was detected ten times or more. The chain recombines TRBV2 with TRBJ2-1; D not certain. Germline CDR1 is SNHLY and CDR2 is FYNNEI. The CDR3 is made up of 12 amino acids. V shed 4 bases and J shed 6 bases, with 7 bases lying between them. CDR3 protein: CASSGASNEQFF. In DNA form, the CDR3 reads TGTGCCAGCAGTGGTGCTAGCAATGAGCAGTTCTTC. Full variable domain (outside the CDR3, taken from reference TRBV2 and TRBJ2-1): EPEVTQTPSHQVTQMGQEVILRCVPISNHLYFYWYRQILGQKVEFLVSFYNNEISEKSEIFDDQFSVERPDGSNFTLKIRSTKLEDSAMYFCASSGASNEQFFGPGTRLTVL.

This clonotype has ten or more counts. The chain employs TRBV7-8 and TRBJ2-4; 9 bases line up with TRBD2. V shed 1 base, J shed 7 bases, and the junction held 14 bases outside the gene matches. In germline, CDR1 is SGHVS, CDR2 FQNEAQ. The CDR3 is made up of 18 amino acids. Here the CDR3 DNA reads TGTGCCAGCAGCTTAGACCGGCGGGGGGGCAGCATAAACAACATTCAGTACTTC. It is translated as CASSLDRRGGSINNIQYF.